This T cell receptor (beta chain) was obtained from a study of blood T cells in healthy people across ages (dated by TCRdb to the mid-2010s). In terms of the full investigation: In model experiments, template switching captured roughly one uniquely barcoded TCR beta cDNA molecule for every two T cells. The study analyzed two additional independent replicas of 1 million unique cDNA reads from the same blood draw for two donors, one aged 18 to 29 and one aged 80 or older. To avoid experimental bias, donors of different ages were randomly spread across the sequencing lanes. Age-related changes in TCR beta repertoire diversity were measured in the study by deep sequencing normalized with unique cDNA molecular identifiers. Donors were grouped into four age groups: young (average 16 years), middle-aged (less than 40), aged (approximately 67) and long-lived (82).

The donors were 40 or so Caucasian individuals from Russia, aged 6 to 90 years, who were systemically healthy. Each donor gave approximately 9.4 milliliters of peripheral blood, drawn into EDTA-treated Vacutainer tubes. Ficoll-Paque density-gradient centrifugation was used to isolate PBMCs, with at least 6.5 million per sample. Trizol reagent was used to extract total RNA from PBMCs, with at least 5 micrograms per sample. Naive CD45RAhigh/CD27high T cell percentages were measured by flow cytometry on a PBMC aliquot from every donor. Study-wide findings and limitations: There was a strong correlation between observed TCR beta diversity and the percentage of naive T cells measured by flow cytometry. Estimates of total diversity based on one million sequenced T cells were considered lower bounds and underestimates. Conclusive comparison of naive and antigen-experienced compartments was prevented by the profiling of bulk unsorted PBMCs. Compared with the aged group, the long-lived group had more naive CD4+ T cells, fewer expanded clones and increased TCR diversity, a pattern suggesting age selection. Observed TCR beta diversity per million T cells fell roughly linearly with age, and a significant reduction was already apparent by age around 40. Because donor CMV infection status was unknown, age-related changes in expanded clonotypes were potentially confounded.

The CDR3, from cysteine to phenylalanine, totals 15 residues. Just CDR3 DNA is preserved here, 45 bases in frame from base 1. CDR1 and CDR2 (KGHSH, LQKENI) derive from the germline V gene. The library was produced with 5' RACE. The instrument given in TCRdb is Illumina HiSeq 2500. A second PCR of roughly 6 to 11 cycles was run with a J-beta primer mix and a sample-barcoded 5' primer. A template-switch 5' adaptor carrying 12 random nucleotides introduced a unique molecular identifier onto each TCR beta cDNA molecule. Each sample yielded at least 2.5 million CDR3-containing paired-end reads. The Mint cDNA synthesis kit, primed by a TRBC-specific oligonucleotide, was used to synthesize first-strand cDNA from all RNA. Following uracil-DNA glycosylase treatment, a first 18-cycle PCR with universal primers M1SS and BC2_uni_R was performed on all cDNA. Regarding the original processing steps: For normalization, 1 million high-quality reads were randomly selected from each sample, with every read carrying a distinct molecular identifier. Reads with shared molecular identifiers were discarded instead of being binned into consensus sequences. MiTCR, set to a Q25 quality threshold and the strictest error-elimination algorithm, was used for CDR3 identification, clonotype clustering and error correction. A nonparametric unseen species model using Euler transformation provided a lower-bound estimate of total TCR beta diversity. TCRdb itself trimmed the public reads at Q25 with fastp, ran MiXCR and retained productive beta chains. Under each unique CDR3 protein, matching rows form one entry showing the most common genes and DNA. For this entry, the V and J calls and clone size follow TCRdb and not the study's own pipeline. Recorded for this sample are about 1.6 million distinct CDR3 sequences; about 35% of them occurred a single time. 11% of the sample belongs to the ten largest clones.

A remark on this clonotype: No antigen is known for it. No base-level quality is on record; no much larger clone is a single base apart.

The sequencing sample was made of blood. This receptor was identified in a woman aged 25 to 39 in good health. Recombination linked TRBV18 to TRBJ2-5; possibly the D gene is TRBD2, per 6 matching bases. The end of the DNA aligns better with TRBJ2-7, so the J call may be wrong. This receptor has the CDR3 CASSPGASVPYEQYF. The base sequence is TGTGCCAGCTCACCAGGGGCTAGCGTACCCTACGAGCAGTACTTC.